Ten or more counts support the clone carrying this TCR beta chain. Its antigen remains unknown. The data were obtained in a study of CD8+CD57+ T cells in acquired aplastic anemia. The study profiled TCR beta VDJ and CDR3 using genomic DNA as template. TCRdb re-called the reads with MiXCR, one entry per CDR3 protein. The table includes fewer than 250,000 distinct CDR3 sequences, around half detected once. General study findings and limits: Patients and controls had CD8+ Simpson's diversity values that were not significantly distinct. Around 30 sequences, all CD8+ CDR3, were shared between patients and controls.

Specimen: sorted CD4+, CD8+, or CD8+CD57+ T cells (not recorded which) from PBMCs. The sequence derives from a human donor in good health, serving as a control.

This CDR3 is CASSLNTPGGPGGTEAFF. DNA for the CDR3: TGTGCCAGCAGTTTAAATACCCCCGGAGGCCCCGGGGGCACTGAAGCTTTCTTT. J is TRBJ1-1 and V is TRBV12-3 or TRBV12-4; D is perhaps TRBD1 (5 bases). Trimming removed 2 bases at V and 4 bases at J, with 23 bases between. The CDR3 extends over 18 amino acids.